These 32 T cell receptor beta chains originate from one sample sequenced in a study of blood T cell repertoires in COVID-19. Only in-frame clones appear in the TCRdb table, and some are missing; sequencing was by immunoSEQ multiplex PCR. The sample includes about 130,000 clones, about 85% of them seen just once. The sample consisted of peripheral blood. These receptors were collected from a man aged 60 to 75 with acute or convalescent COVID-19.

This rearrangement joins TRBV7-9 to TRBJ1-4; 11 nucleotides align to TRBD1. Unmatched junction bases numbered 3, after V lost 4 bases and J lost 5 bases. This CDR3 contains 15 residues. In germline, CDR1 is SEHNR, CDR2 FQNEAQ (reference sequence). CDR3 region: CASSWGQGGNEKLFF. The CDR3, as DNA: TGTGCCAGCAGCTGGGGACAGGGGGGCAATGAAAAACTGTTTTTT.

The chain uses TRBV28 and TRBJ2-1; D is unresolved. The V end lost 3 bases, the J end lost 12 bases, and 9 bases lay between the germline ends. Germline V gene lookup returns CDR1 MDHEN and CDR2 SYDVKM. The CDR3 spans 11 residues. The CDR3 DNA sequence: TGTGCCAGCAGTTTGCGAGCCGGGCAGTTCTTC. This translates into CASSLRAGQFF. The full variable domain, completed using reference TRBV28 and TRBJ2-1, is DVKVTQSSRYLVKRTGEKVFLECVQDMDHENMFWYRQDPGLGLRLIYFSYDVKMKEKGDIPEGYSVSREKKERFSLILESASTNQTSMYLCASSLRAGQFFGPGTRLTVL.

The genes are TRBV10-3 and TRBJ2-3; 10 bases align to TRBD2. V gave up 3 bases and J gave up 0 bases; unmatched junction bases: 6. The CDR3 covers 17 residues. Germline CDR1 reads ENHRY; CDR2 reads SYGVKD. The CDR3 sequence is CAISDFTSGTSTDTQYF. The CDR3 DNA follows: TGTGCCATCAGTGACTTTACTAGCGGGACAAGCACAGATACGCAGTATTTT.

The chain joins TRBV6-5 to TRBJ1-1, with TRBD1 matching 7 bases. The CDR3 covers 14 residues. Trimming removed 4 bases from V and 7 bases from J; junction bases left unmatched: 9. Germline CDR1 MNHEY, CDR2 SVGAGI. The CDR3 reads CASSWVGGLGEAFF. The CDR3 nucleotides read TGTGCCAGCAGTTGGGTAGGGGGCCTTGGTGAAGCTTTCTTT.

By frequency in the sample, this clone is large. The gene calls are TRBV4-2 and TRBJ2-1; 8 bases match TRBD1. Trimming cost V 1 base and J 8 bases; bases outside gene matches: 4. Per germline, CDR1 LGHNA and CDR2 YNFKEQ. There are 14 residues in the CDR3. The CDR3 protein is CASSQGPGGDEQFF. CDR3 nucleotides: TGTGCCAGCAGCCAAGGGCCAGGGGGCGATGAGCAGTTCTTC.

The chain combines TRBV3-1 (or the pseudogene TRBV3-2) with TRBJ2-7; 10 nucleotides align to TRBD2. Germline V gene sequence: CDR1 LGHDT, CDR2 YNNKEL (reference sequence). The trim removed 1 base at V and 4 bases at J, leaving 4 bases unmatched. The CDR3 is made up of 15 amino acids. CDR3 coding DNA: TGTGCCAGCAGCCAAGGGACTAGCGGTCTGTACGAGCAGTACTTC. This encodes CASSQGTSGLYEQYF.

The chain couples TRBV5-1 to TRBJ2-7, with TRBD1 identical over 8 bases. The CDR3 runs to 15 residues. Trimming at V came to 4 bases and at J to 3 bases, leaving 9 bases not matched to a gene. CDR1 is SGHRS and CDR2 is YFSETQ in the germline V gene. In nucleotides, the CDR3 is TGCGCCAGCAGCGGCTCGACAGGGGTGTTCTACGAGCAGTACTTC. Encoded protein: CASSGSTGVFYEQYF.

The chain combines TRBV5-4 with TRBJ2-7, with 7 bases fitting TRBD1. Trimming removed 4 bases from V and 3 bases from J; junction bases left unmatched: 7. The CDR3 sequence is 14 residues long. In germline, CDR1 is SGHNT, CDR2 YYREEE (reference sequence). CDR3 DNA: TGTGCCAGCAGCCGCCGGGGACAGAGCTACGAGCAGTACTTC. Translating gives CASSRRGQSYEQYF. Full variable domain (missing parts from reference TRBV5-4 and TRBJ2-7): ETGVTQSPTHLIKTRGQQVTLRCSSQSGHNTVSWYQQALGQGPQFIFQYYREEENGRGNFPPRFSGLQFPNYSSELNVNALELDDSALYLCASSRRGQSYEQYFGPGTRLTVT.

The chain is built from TRBV28 and TRBJ1-2, with no clear D. V lost 10 bases to trimming and J lost 2 bases, with 5 bases between them. The CDR3 runs to 10 residues. Germline assignment: CDR1 MDHEN and CDR2 SYDVKM. The CDR3 loop is CAIGNYGYTF. The CDR3 nucleotides read TGTGCCATCGGGAACTATGGCTACACCTTC.

Only one count was recorded for this clone. CDR3 in amino acids: CASSLQGVGTQYF. CDR3 sequence (DNA): TGTGCCAGCAGCTTACAGGGGGTAGGGACCCAGTACTTC. This chain connects TRBV5-4 to TRBJ2-5; 8 bases are shared with TRBD1. This CDR3 is 13 amino acids long. Losses at the gene ends were 2 bases for V and 7 bases for J; bases not matched to a gene: 4. From germline, CDR1 is SGHNT and CDR2 YYREEE (reference sequence).

The chain couples TRBV19 to TRBJ1-2, with 8 positions matching TRBD1. From germline, CDR1 is LNHDA and CDR2 SQIVND (reference sequence). V shed 4 bases and J 7 bases; nucleotides not matched to a gene: 5. This CDR3 comprises 13 residues. This CDR3 is CASSSRTGLGYTF. CDR3 bases: TGTGCCAGTAGTAGCCGGACAGGGCTTGGCTACACCTTC. Full variable domain (missing parts from reference TRBV19 and TRBJ1-2): DGGITQSPKYLFRKEGQNVTLSCEQNLNHDAMYWYRQDPGQGLRLIYYSQIVNDFQKGDIAEGYSVSREKKESFPLTVTSAQKNPTAFYLCASSSRTGLGYTFGSGTRLTVV.

V usage is TRBV5-1 and J usage is TRBJ2-7; 10 positions match TRBD1. The trim removed 4 bases at V and 3 bases at J, leaving 7 bases unmatched. The CDR3 is 15 residues long. CDR1 SGHRS and CDR2 YFSETQ come from the germline V gene. Here the CDR3 DNA reads TGCGCCAGCAGCCTCGGGACAGGGGCCCTCTACGAGCAGTACTTC. Translating it yields CASSLGTGALYEQYF.

Here the CDR3 reads CASSWTVAGYTF. In nucleotides, the CDR3 is TGTGCCAGCAGCTGGACAGTGGCTGGCTACACCTTC. The chain carries TRBV7-9 and TRBJ1-2; possibly TRBD1 for D (6 bases). The V gene lost 4 bases and the J gene lost 7 bases, with 10 bases spanning the gap. The CDR3 length is 12 residues. CDR1 is SEHNR, CDR2 FQNEAQ, per germline (reference sequence). Complete variable domain (other parts from reference TRBV7-9 and TRBJ1-2): DTGVSQNPRHKITKRGQNVTFRCDPISEHNRLYWYRQTLGQGPEFLTYFQNEAQLEKSRLLSDRFSAERPKGSFSTLEIQRTEQGDSAMYLCASSWTVAGYTFGSGTRLTVV.

The chain is built from TRBV18 and TRBJ2-2; D remains ambiguous. V shed 6 bases and J shed 7 bases, with 12 bases lying between them. CDR3 length equals 13 residues. Germline CDR1 KGHSH, CDR2 LQKENI. The CDR3 region is CASSISLLGELFF. The CDR3 coding sequence is TGTGCCAGCTCCATCAGTCTGCTCGGGGAGCTGTTTTTT. The entire variable domain, with the rest obtained from reference TRBV18 and TRBJ2-2, is as follows: NAGVMQNPRHLVRRRGQEARLRCSPMKGHSHVYWYRQLPEEGLKFMVYLQKENIIDESGMPKERFSAEFPKEGPSILRIQQVVRGDSAAYFCASSISLLGELFFGEGSRLTVL.

V usage is TRBV27 and J usage is TRBJ2-3; D remains unclear. Germline V lookup: CDR1 MNHEY, CDR2 SMNVEV (reference sequence). The CDR3 covers 14 residues. V lost 5 bases and J 4 bases, leaving 13 bases between the germline ends. The CDR3: CASSPTLLSDTQYF. CDR3 nucleotides: TGTGCCAGCAGTCCTACCCTCCTCTCAGATACGCAGTATTTT.

The chain couples TRBV5-1 to TRBJ2-7; TRBD2 might be the D (5 bases). Germline loops: CDR1 SGHRS, CDR2 YFSETQ. Trimming removed 4 bases at V and 2 bases at J, with 10 bases between. The CDR3 covers 13 residues. As DNA, the CDR3 is TGCGCCAGCAGCGAAACTAGTCCCTACGAGCAGTACTTC. It codes for CASSETSPYEQYF.

The rearrangement joins TRBV5-1 to TRBJ2-3; 13 bases fit TRBD2. The CDR3 has 18 residues. The germline gives CDR1 SGHRS, CDR2 YFSETQ. With V trimmed by 4 bases and J by 0 bases, 8 bases remained unmatched. Written as DNA, the CDR3 is TGCGCCAGCAGCCCCAGGACTAGCGGGAGCCACAGCACAGATACGCAGTATTTT. It yields the protein CASSPRTSGSHSTDTQYF.

The chain employs TRBV3-1 (or the pseudogene TRBV3-2) and TRBJ2-7; 7 bases fit TRBD2. Germline V gives CDR1 LGHDT, CDR2 YNNKEL (reference sequence). The CDR3 covers 15 residues. The J segment lost 9 bases and the V segment lost 8 bases, leaving 19 bases of the junction unmatched. CDR3 DNA sequence: TGTGCCAGCGCTAGCTGGGATACGGGGACTACGGGGCAGTACTTC. Encoded protein: CASASWDTGTTGQYF.

The V and J genes are TRBV19 and TRBJ1-5; 8 nucleotides agree with TRBD1. This CDR3 is built from 17 residues. V lost 6 bases and J lost 0; bases outside the gene matches: 10. Germline-derived CDR1 and CDR2 are LNHDA and SQIVND (reference sequence). This CDR3 reads CASSTGTGLYSNQPQHF. In DNA, the CDR3 is TGTGCCAGTAGCACCGGGACAGGCCTCTATAGCAATCAGCCCCAGCATTTT.

This chain uses TRBV5-1 with TRBJ2-1, with D possibly matching TRBD2 (6 bases). Per the germline V gene, CDR1 is SGHRS and CDR2 is YFSETQ. The ends were cut back, 2 bases at V and 0 bases at J, with 9 bases in the middle. CDR3 length equals 15 residues. The CDR3 region has the DNA TGCGCCAGCAGCTTTCTAGCGAGCTCCTACAATGAGCAGTTCTTC. Its protein is CASSFLASSYNEQFF.

The chain joins TRBV4-1 to TRBJ1-5, with TRBD1 matching 10 bases. The V and J ends lost 2 bases and 6 bases, in that order; junction bases with no gene match: 7. This CDR3 region has 16 residues. The germline V gene has CDR1 MGHRA and CDR2 YSYEKL. The CDR3 here is CASSQPDRGIVQPQHF. The DNA for the CDR3 is TGCGCCAGCAGCCAACCGGACAGGGGGATTGTTCAGCCCCAGCATTTT.

This chain uses TRBV19 with TRBJ1-4; 9 nucleotides line up with TRBD1. V lost 9 bases and J lost 5; bases outside the gene matches: 4. This CDR3 spans 13 amino acids. Germline CDR1 is LNHDA and CDR2 is SQIVND (reference sequence). In DNA form, the CDR3 reads TGTGCCAGCAGACAGGGGGTAAATGAAAAACTGTTTTTT. This sequence encodes CASRQGVNEKLFF.

The rearrangement joins TRBV6-6 to TRBJ1-5, with a possible D match to TRBD1 (6 bases). Deletions cut 6 bases from V and 0 bases from J, with 15 bases between. This CDR3 spans 16 amino acids. The germline gives CDR1 MNHNY, CDR2 SVGAGI (reference sequence). CDR3 sequence (DNA): TGTGCCAGCAGCCTCGGGACAAGTTATAGCAATCAGCCCCAGCATTTT. As protein: CASSLGTSYSNQPQHF.

J is TRBJ2-1 and V is TRBV5-1; 11 nucleotides align to TRBD2. The CDR3 is 18 residues long. V lost 1 base to trimming and J lost 3 bases; unmatched junction nucleotides: 9. CDR1 is SGHRS and CDR2 is YFSETQ in the germline V gene. The CDR3 coding sequence is TGCGCCAGCAGCTTGATGGGCATGGGACTAGCGGACTACAATGAGCAGTTCTTC. This sequence encodes CASSLMGMGLADYNEQFF. Complete variable domain (other parts from reference TRBV5-1 and TRBJ2-1): KAGVTQTPRYLIKTRGQQVTLSCSPISGHRSVSWYQQTPGQGLQFLFEYFSETQRNKGNFPGRFSGRQFSNSRSEMNVSTLELGDSALYLCASSLMGMGLADYNEQFFGPGTRLTVL.

V is TRBV11-2 and J is TRBJ1-5; 9 bases agree with TRBD1. This CDR3 is 14 amino acids long. The germline V gene has CDR1 SGHAT and CDR2 FQNNGV. Trimming took 3 bases from V and 6 from J; bases not matched to a gene: 3. Written as DNA, the CDR3 is TGTGCCAGCAGCTTGGACAGGGGAGGTCAGCCCCAGCATTTT. Its translation is CASSLDRGGQPQHF.

This chain joins TRBV28 and TRBJ1-4; 9 bases map to TRBD1. The CDR3 contains 15 residues. CDR1 is MDHEN, CDR2 SYDVKM, per germline. The J segment lost 3 bases and the V segment lost 2 bases, leaving 1 base of the junction unmatched. CDR3 protein: CASSLGDRANEKLFF. As DNA, the CDR3 is TGTGCCAGCAGTTTAGGGGACAGGGCTAATGAAAAACTGTTTTTT. Together with reference TRBV28 and TRBJ1-4, the CDR3 gives the full variable domain: DVKVTQSSRYLVKRTGEKVFLECVQDMDHENMFWYRQDPGLGLRLIYFSYDVKMKEKGDIPEGYSVSREKKERFSLILESASTNQTSMYLCASSLGDRANEKLFFGSGTQLSVL.

This CDR3 is CATRGRLAGADEQFF. DNA of the CDR3: TGTGCCACCAGGGGAAGACTAGCGGGAGCGGATGAGCAGTTCTTC. The V gene is TRBV15, the J gene TRBJ2-1; 12 nucleotides agree with TRBD2. Trimming at V came to 6 bases and at J to 8 bases, leaving 8 bases not matched to a gene. This CDR3 comprises 15 residues. Germline CDR1 is LNHNV and CDR2 is YYDKDF (reference sequence).

The chain uses TRBV5-5 and TRBJ1-5, with D hard to call. Trimming pared 4 bases from V and 0 bases from J, leaving 11 bases between. This CDR3 region has 15 residues. Germline CDR1 reads SGHKS; CDR2 reads YYEKEE (reference sequence). In nucleotides, the CDR3 is TGTGCCAGCAGCCGGAGGGAGGGTAGCAATCAGCCCCAGCATTTT. Its protein is CASSRREGSNQPQHF.

This clone was observed a few times. The sample has other DNA sequences that encode this CDR3 too. This chain links TRBV5-1 with TRBJ1-5, with D maybe TRBD1 (5 bases). CDR1 is SGHRS, CDR2 YFSETQ, per germline. The V end lost 0 bases, the J end lost 0 bases, and 7 bases lay between the germline ends. The CDR3 length is 15 residues. This chain's CDR3 is CASSLEGISNQPQHF. CDR3 DNA sequence: TGCGCCAGCAGCTTGGAGGGGATTAGCAATCAGCCCCAGCATTTT.

This chain connects TRBV7-3 to TRBJ2-2, with no clear D. CDR3 length: 15 residues. Trimming shortened V by 0 bases and J by 0 bases, and 5 bases separated the two germline ends. Germline CDR1 is SGHTA and CDR2 is FQGTGA. The CDR3 sequence: CASSLTRANTGELFF. CDR3 coding DNA: TGTGCCAGCAGCTTAACGCGCGCGAACACCGGGGAGCTGTTTTTT.

The J gene is TRBJ2-1, the V gene TRBV14, with 9 bases that match TRBD2. The V segment lost 4 bases and the J segment 9 bases; nucleotides outside the gene matches: 7. The germline CDR1 and CDR2 sequences are SGHDN and FVKESK. The CDR3 runs 14 residues. The CDR3 DNA reads TGTGCCAGCAGCCCGAGGATAGCGGGAGCTGAGCAGTTCTTC. This gives the protein CASSPRIAGAEQFF.

The V and J genes are TRBV5-6 and TRBJ1-1; D is unresolved. Germline CDR1 reads SGHDT; CDR2 reads YYEEEE. Trimming removed 1 base from V and 0 bases from J, with 4 bases in between. This CDR3 is built from 13 residues. As DNA, the CDR3 is TGTGCCAGCAGCTTGCAGATGAACACTGAAGCTTTCTTT. This translates into CASSLQMNTEAFF.